Following are 18 T cell receptor beta chains from one sample sequenced in a study of blood T cells in healthy people across ages. For the second PCR, which ran for about 6 to 12 cycles, a sample-barcoded 5' primer and a J-beta primer mix were used. TCRdb reanalysed the 5' RACE reads using MiXCR and keeps one entry per CDR3 protein. Among some 1.5 million distinct CDR3 sequences listed, roughly 27% were seen once. The sample consisted of blood. Receptor source: a woman aged 25 to 39 in good health.

J is TRBJ1-2 and V is TRBV5-1; 7 bases align to TRBD1. J lost 4 bases, V lost 6 bases, and 6 bases had no gene match. The CDR3 is 13 residues long. Looked up from germline, CDR1 is SGHRS and CDR2 is YFSETQ. The CDR3 sequence: CASTPGQTYGYTF. The CDR3 coding sequence is TGCGCCAGCACACCGGGACAGACCTATGGCTACACCTTC.

This clonotype was recorded at least ten times. The V gene is TRBV7-9, the J gene TRBJ2-5, with D maybe TRBD2 (5 bases). CDR1 and CDR2 (germline): SEHNR, FQNEAQ (reference sequence). The CDR3 covers 14 residues. Trimming took off 0 bases at V and 6 bases at J, with 11 bases between the two ends. The CDR3 bases are TGTGCCAGCAGCTTAGCGTCTAGCCCACAGACCCAGTACTTC. Translated: CASSLASSPQTQYF.

With respect to this clonotype: An end of the junction does not agree with germline; a read error may underlie this. CDR3 protein: CASSLADHGYTF. The CDR3 DNA is TGTGCCAGCAGTTTGGCCGACCATGGCTACACCTTC. This rearrangement joins TRBV5-5 to TRBJ1-2; the D is unclear. Germline loops: CDR1 SGHKS, CDR2 YYEKEE (reference sequence). This CDR3 has 12 residues.

The table lists this clonotype with a few counts. The chain uses TRBV29-1 and TRBJ1-2; TRBD1 matches at 8 bases. The CDR3 runs 11 residues. V dropped 4 bases and J dropped 10; count of bases not matched to a gene: 5. Looked up from germline, CDR1 is SQVTM and CDR2 is ANQGSEA. This chain's CDR3 is CSVGGTGDYTF. The CDR3 nucleotides are TGCAGCGTTGGAGGGACAGGCGACTACACCTTC. The whole variable domain, remainder taken from reference TRBV29-1 and TRBJ1-2, is SAVISQKPSRDICQRGTSLTIQCQVDSQVTMMFWYRQQPGQSLTLIATANQGSEATYESGFVIDKFPISRPNLTFSTLTVSNMSPEDSSIYLCSVGGTGDYTFGSGTRLTVV.

This clonotype occurred a few times. The V call is TRBV9, the J call TRBJ1-1, with D unresolved. The CDR3 runs 13 residues. V dropped 3 bases and J dropped 6 bases, with 12 bases sitting between them. Germline V gene sequence: CDR1 SGDLS, CDR2 YYNGEE. CDR3 loop: CASSDLLGSEAFF. CDR3 coding DNA: TGTGCCAGCAGCGACTTACTGGGATCTGAAGCTTTCTTT.

This clonotype was picked up one time. A clone one base away is much larger, so this may be a read error. The genes are TRBV5-1 and TRBJ2-1; D uncertain. CDR1 is SGHRS and CDR2 is YFSETQ in the germline V gene. CDR3 length: 13 amino acids. The CDR3 nucleotides read TGCGCCAGCAGCTTGCCCGGTAGAAATGGGCAGTTCTTC. This sequence encodes CASSLPGRNGQFF.

The chain is built from TRBV20-1 and TRBJ2-5; D remains unclear. The last part of the DNA fits TRBJ2-7 better; the J call may be wrong. The length of the CDR3 is 13 residues. CDR1 is DFQATT and CDR2 is SNEGSKA in the germline V gene (reference sequence). The CDR3 bases are TGCAGTGTTAGCAGCCCGAACGACGACGAGCAGTACTTC. It specifies CSVSSPNDDEQYF.

This clonotype was picked up one time. The junction departs from germline at one end; a sequencing error may be responsible. V gene TRBV20-1 combines with J gene TRBJ1-2, with a tentative D call TRBD1 (6 bases). Germline V gene data show CDR1 as DFQATT and CDR2 as SNEGSKA (reference sequence). The CDR3 runs to 12 residues. CDR3 nucleotide sequence: TGCAGGGCTACCGGGACAAGTTATGGCTACACCTTC. The encoded protein is CRATGTSYGYTF.

The rearrangement links TRBV3-1 to TRBJ2-1; TRBD2 aligns across 9 bases. The V gene end was trimmed by 1 base and the J gene end by 7 bases; junction bases not matched to a gene: 11. Per germline, CDR1 LGHDT and CDR2 YNNKEL (reference sequence). The CDR3 is 17 residues long. In DNA form, the CDR3 reads TGTGCCAGCAGCCAAGTCCCCCCCCGCGGGAGGGGGAATGAGCAGTTCTTC. Protein product: CASSQVPPRGRGNEQFF.

This clonotype was observed a handful of times. This chain links TRBV29-1 with TRBJ2-7, with 7 bases matching TRBD2. CDR1 is SQVTM and CDR2 is ANQGSEA in the germline V gene. Trimming at V came to 6 bases and at J to 3 bases, leaving 8 bases not matched to a gene. The CDR3 totals 13 residues. Here the CDR3 DNA reads TGCAGCGTGACAATTCGCGGGAGCTACGAGCAGTACTTC. Residues: CSVTIRGSYEQYF.

The rearrangement joins TRBV7-2 to TRBJ1-3; 9 positions match TRBD1. The CDR3 is 19 amino acids. Germline V gene lookup returns CDR1 SGHTA and CDR2 FQGNSA. V was pared by 5 bases and J by 0 bases, with 14 bases of the junction left unmatched. CDR3 coding DNA: TGTGCCAGCAGCGCCACCGGGACAGGGCGGGTGAGCTCTGGAAACACCATATATTTT. It yields the protein CASSATGTGRVSSGNTIYF.

This clonotype was observed a few times. At one of its ends the junction is not consistent with the germline gene, which may arise from a read error. The V and J genes are TRBV3-1 and TRBJ2-7; no firm D call. The CDR3 consists of 14 residues. Germline V gene lookup returns CDR1 LGHDT and CDR2 YNNKEL (reference sequence). CDR3 region: CASNQGWDNYEQYF. In nucleotides, the CDR3 is TGTGCCAGCAACCAAGGGTGGGATAACTACGAGCAGTACTTC.

This clonotype has a count of ten or more. The chain combines TRBV5-1 with TRBJ1-4, with 7 bases fitting TRBD1. This CDR3 has 15 amino acids. CDR1 SGHRS and CDR2 YFSETQ come from the germline V gene. Trimming took 0 bases from V and 4 from J; bases not matched to a gene: 3. The CDR3 loop is CASSLAGGVNEKLFF. CDR3 nucleotide sequence: TGCGCCAGCAGCTTGGCAGGGGGGGTTAATGAAAAACTGTTTTTT.

This clonotype was counted at least ten times. The chain has TRBV29-1 and TRBJ2-7; no clear D. Trimming cost V 4 bases and J 0 bases, with 7 bases left between them. The CDR3 consists of 12 residues. The germline V gene has CDR1 SQVTM and CDR2 ANQGSEA. The CDR3 nucleotides are TGCAGCGTTGTGGGCGCCTCCTACGAGCAGTACTTC. The encoded protein is CSVVGASYEQYF.

As to this clonotype: A much larger clone sits a single nucleotide away, making a read error possible. The rearrangement uses TRBV2 and TRBJ2-4; 8 bases fit TRBD2. The DNA matches TRBJ2-7 better at its end, which makes the J call doubtful. CDR3 length: 14 residues. Germline CDR1 is SNHLY and CDR2 is FYNNEI. CDR3 sequence (DNA): TGTGCCAGCACGGCGGGGGGCTTGTACTACGAGCAGTACTTC. This encodes CASTAGGLYYEQYF.

The sample holds a few counts of this clonotype. The chain couples TRBV10-3 to TRBJ1-1; unclear D gene. CDR1 and CDR2 from the germline V gene are ENHRY and SYGVKD. There are 11 residues in the CDR3. V lost 3 bases and J 6 bases, leaving 5 bases between the germline ends. CDR3 sequence: CAISDLSEAFF. In nucleotides, the CDR3 is TGTGCCATCAGTGACCTATCTGAAGCTTTCTTT.

DNA of the CDR3: TGTGCCAGCAGTGAACCGGGACAGGGACACGAGCAGTACTTC. This codes for CASSEPGQGHEQYF. This sequence joins TRBV25-1 and TRBJ2-7; TRBD1 matches 9 bases. The CDR3 contains 14 residues. CDR1 and CDR2 from the germline V gene are MGHDK and SYGVNS. The junction had 4 bases not matched to a gene; V was cut back by 2 bases and J by 5 bases.

J is TRBJ1-2 and V is TRBV12-3 or TRBV12-4; no reliable D call. Trimming took off 5 bases at V and 8 bases at J, with 15 bases between the two ends. CDR3 size: 13 residues. The CDR3 DNA reads TGTGCCAGCAGTATGACACAGATCGGGGGCTACACCTTC. This codes for CASSMTQIGGYTF.